This T cell receptor beta chain was captured by sequencing in a study of OX40 agonist ivuxolimab in advanced cancers. Overall study: Patients' therapy was ivuxolimab, an antibody that acts as an agonist of OX40 (CD134).

The assay was immunoSEQ multiplex PCR, and TCRdb's table has in-frame clones only and misses some. The sample records tens of thousands of clones, approximately 90% being singletons. The CDR3 runs 13 residues. Looked up from germline, CDR1 is SGHDN and CDR2 is FVKESK. The V and J ends lost 1 base and 4 bases respectively, with 5 bases between them. This TCR derives from an adult with an advanced solid tumor such as melanoma, head and neck, liver or kidney cancer. This chain links TRBV14 with TRBJ1-3, with D uncertain. The sample was CD4+ or CD8+ T cells sorted from blood, taken in a trial of the OX40 agonist ivuxolimab. The CDR3 bases are TGTGCCAGCAGCCAAGGGGCCGGAAACACCATATATTTT. It codes for CASSQGAGNTIYF.